This T cell receptor beta chain was retrieved from a study of blood T cell repertoires in COVID-19. Study overall: The origin of the acute and convalescent COVID-19 samples was the United States, Italy and Spain. The cDNA or gDNA used as material had been derived from T cells, B-cell-depleted T cells, or PBMCs.

The CDR3 has 15 residues. V was clipped by 2 bases and J by 6 bases; unmatched bases: 7. In germline, CDR1 is SGHRS, CDR2 YFSETQ. The authors' processing: Estimation of nucleated cell counts relied on the amplification of reference gene primers. The method was immunoSEQ multiplex PCR; TCRdb's version includes in-frame clones alone and lacks a portion of them. The V and J calls and clone size are taken from that table; D and trimming were inferred from the DNA. The profile shows about 200,000 clones, 80% to 90% of them singletons. The clonotype comes from a woman aged 80 or older with acute or convalescent COVID-19. The material sequenced was peripheral blood. The chain uses TRBV5-1 and TRBJ2-2, with 7 bases lining up with TRBD1. CDR3 amino acids: CASSFLTGQAGELFF. The CDR3 bases are TGCGCCAGCAGCTTCCTGACAGGGCAGGCCGGGGAGCTGTTTTTT. Variable domain in full (rest from reference TRBV5-1 and TRBJ2-2): KAGVTQTPRYLIKTRGQQVTLSCSPISGHRSVSWYQQTPGQGLQFLFEYFSETQRNKGNFPGRFSGRQFSNSRSEMNVSTLELGDSALYLCASSFLTGQAGELFFGEGSRLTVL.